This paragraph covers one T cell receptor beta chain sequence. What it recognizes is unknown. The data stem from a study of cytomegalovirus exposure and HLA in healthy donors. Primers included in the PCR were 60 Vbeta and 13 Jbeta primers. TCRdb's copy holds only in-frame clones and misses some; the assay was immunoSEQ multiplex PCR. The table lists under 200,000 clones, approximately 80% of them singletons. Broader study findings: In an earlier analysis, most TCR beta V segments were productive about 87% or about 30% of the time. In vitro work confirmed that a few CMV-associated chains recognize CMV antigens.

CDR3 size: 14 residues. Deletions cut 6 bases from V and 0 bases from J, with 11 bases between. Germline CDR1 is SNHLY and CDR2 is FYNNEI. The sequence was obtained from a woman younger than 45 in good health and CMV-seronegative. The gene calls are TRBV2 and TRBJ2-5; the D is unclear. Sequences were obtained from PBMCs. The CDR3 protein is CASRRPRHQETQYF. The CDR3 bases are TGTGCCAGCAGAAGGCCCAGGCACCAAGAGACCCAGTACTTC.